The 10 T cell receptor beta chains below were found in one sample sequenced in a study of tumor-infiltrating lymphocytes in primary liver carcinoma. From roughly 18-30 mg of unsorted bulk tissue, DNA and RNA were co-extracted together. With around 500 ng total RNA as template and a constant-region primer, TCR beta cDNA was made. Each TCR beta library was derived from three nested multiplex PCR rounds that employed slightly modified ARM-PCR. TRBV1-TRBV30 forward and Cbeta reverse primers drove the first two roughly 9-cycle rounds. MiXCR, run by TCRdb on the multiplex PCR reads, gives a single entry per CDR3 protein. The sample yields fewer than 25,000 distinct CDR3 sequences, over 65% seen once. Specimen: liver tumor tissue from sampling region 1. Subset specified: tumor region T1, superior pole. The receptor source for this set is a man aged 35-49 years with primary liver carcinoma and hepatitis B virus infection.

The sample holds many counts of this clonotype. The chain employs TRBV20-1 and TRBJ2-3, with 10 bases identical to TRBD2. V shed 6 bases and J 3 bases; nucleotides not matched to a gene: 9. This CDR3 region has 15 residues. Germline V gene data show CDR1 as DFQATT and CDR2 as SNEGSKA (reference sequence). The CDR3 nucleotides read TGCAGTGCCCACCCGGGACTAGCGCATACAGATACGCAGTATTTT. Its translation is CSAHPGLAHTDTQYF.

In the case of this clonotype: The final CDR3 position lacks the conserved phenylalanine or tryptophan, pointing to a likely read error. The CDR3 here is CASSLDLGSQFRILHS. CDR3 DNA sequence: TGTGCCAGCAGCTTAGATCTTGGCAGCCAATTCAGAATTCTCCACTCT. This chain joins TRBV11-2 and TRBJ1-6; D is unclear. Per germline, CDR1 SGHAT and CDR2 FQNNGV. The V end was cut by 0 bases, the J end by 16 bases, with 22 bases between. The CDR3 extends over 16 amino acids.

The rearrangement links TRBV11-2 to TRBJ2-5; weak D call: TRBD2 (6 bases). V was cut by 7 bases and J by 3 bases, with 21 bases left in between. The length of the CDR3 is 16 residues. The germline V gene has CDR1 SGHAT and CDR2 FQNNGV. The CDR3 coding sequence is TGTGCCAGCAACCAAGCTCTTGGCGGGGTGAAAGAGACCCAGTACTTC. Protein: CASNQALGGVKETQYF. The variable domain in full, with the rest retrieved from reference TRBV11-2 and TRBJ2-5, is EAGVAQSPRYKIIEKRQSVAFWCNPISGHATLYWYQQILGQGPKLLIQFQNNGVVDDSQLPKDRFSAERLKGVDSTLKIQPAKLEDSAVYLCASNQALGGVKETQYFGPGTRLLVL.

The sample holds a few counts of this clonotype. The V gene is TRBV30, the J gene TRBJ2-3; D uncertain. The CDR3 has 15 residues. Germline V gene sequence: CDR1 GTSNPN, CDR2 SVGIG (reference sequence). Trimming cost V 5 bases and J 4 bases, with 19 bases left between them. This CDR3 is CAWLRAEGPADTQYF. For the CDR3, the DNA is TGTGCCTGGTTACGGGCGGAAGGGCCAGCAGATACGCAGTATTTT.

The table lists this clonotype with a few counts. The junction departs from the called germline gene at one end, perhaps through a read error. V is TRBV5-5 and J is TRBJ1-2; the D is unclear. The CDR3 runs 12 residues. Germline V gene sequence: CDR1 SGHKS, CDR2 YYEKEE (reference sequence). For the CDR3, the DNA is TGTGCTAGCAGCTCGGTCGGGTCTGGTTACACCTTC. Its protein product is CASSSVGSGYTF.

Points on this clonotype: This CDR3 fails to terminate in the conserved phenylalanine or tryptophan, so it likely reflects a read error. This chain uses TRBV28 with TRBJ2-7; 9 nucleotides line up with TRBD1. The CDR3 has 15 amino acids. CDR1 and CDR2 from the germline V gene are MDHEN and SYDVKM. Here the CDR3 reads CASSSMGQGYYEQYL. The CDR3 DNA reads TGTGCCAGTAGTTCAATGGGACAGGGATACTACGAGCAGTACTTA.

The chain couples TRBV5-4 to TRBJ2-5, with 7 nucleotides matching TRBD1. J lost 7 bases, V lost 10 bases, and 7 bases had no gene match. Germline CDR1 SGHNT, CDR2 YYREEE (reference sequence). CDR3 size: 11 residues. The CDR3 region has the DNA TGTGCCGGTGGGACAGAAGGGACCCAGTACTTC. It encodes CAGGTEGTQYF.

This clonotype was counted at least ten times. V and J are TRBV5-1 and TRBJ1-1; D gene ambiguous. This CDR3 comprises 15 residues. Trimming took off 0 bases at V and 7 bases at J, with 16 bases between the two ends. Germline loops: CDR1 SGHRS, CDR2 YFSETQ. Written as DNA, the CDR3 is TGCGCCAGCAGCTTGGTAGGCCACCCTGGGGATGAAGCTTTCTTT. It codes for CASSLVGHPGDEAFF.

For this clonotype: The CDR3 does not close with the conserved phenylalanine or tryptophan, likely indicating a read error. The chain is built from TRBV12-5 and TRBJ2-3; a weak D match, TRBD2 (5 bases). This CDR3 is built from 14 residues. Germline V gene sequence: CDR1 LGHNT, CDR2 FRNRAP. The DNA for the CDR3 is TGTGCTAGTGCCTCTGCGGGCAGCACAAATACGCAGTATCTT. Encoded protein: CASASAGSTNTQYL.

As for this clonotype: The CDR3 does not end in the conserved phenylalanine or tryptophan, so this is likely a read error. This chain uses TRBV6-1 with TRBJ2-7; D may be TRBD2 (5 bases). The CDR3 is 17 amino acids. The germline CDR1 and CDR2 sequences are MNHNS and SASEGT. Between the trimmed V and J ends, which lost 3 bases and 10 bases, there was a span of 28 bases. CDR3 loop: CASSDWLSPHHEGDQYL. The CDR3 bases are TGTGCCAGCAGTGATTGGCTAAGCCCCCACCACGAGGGCGATCAGTACCTC.